The next 17 T cell receptor beta chains were all read from a single sample in a study of T cell clonotyping in hematopoietic cell transplantation. Method: immunoSEQ multiplex PCR; TCRdb's copy keeps in-frame clones and lacks some. The sample carries over 10,000 clones, around 90% recorded once. The specimen was peripheral blood mononuclear cells. The receptors were sampled from a woman between 50 and 59 years old in good health. Some clones in this sample may be carry-over from other donors' samples.

The chain has TRBV11-2 and TRBJ1-2; D remains unclear. Between the trimmed V and J ends, which lost 1 base and 2 bases, there was a span of 14 bases. The CDR3 has 16 amino acids. Germline-derived CDR1 and CDR2 are SGHAT and FQNNGV. For the CDR3, the DNA is TGTGCCAGCAGCTTAGGAGGACGGATGAACAACTATGGCTACACCTTC. This gives the protein CASSLGGRMNNYGYTF.

This clone has only a few counts. The J gene is TRBJ1-2, the V gene TRBV7-2; no firm D call. The CDR3 has 13 residues. Germline V CDR1 and CDR2: SGHTA, FQGNSA. Trimming stripped 8 bases from V and 0 bases from J, with 10 bases between. Here the CDR3 reads CASVASPNYGYTF. As DNA, the CDR3 is TGTGCCAGCGTGGCCAGTCCTAACTATGGCTACACCTTC.

This clone was seen a single time. The chain uses TRBV7-2 and TRBJ2-7, with 7 bases fitting TRBD2. V trimming: 5 bases; J trimming: 6 bases; junction bases outside the gene matches: 13. Germline V gene lookup returns CDR1 SGHTA and CDR2 FQGNSA. The CDR3 covers 15 residues. CDR3 in DNA: TGTGCCAGCAGCCCACACGGGGGGACTCCTACCGAGCAGTACTTC. It yields the protein CASSPHGGTPTEQYF. Together with reference TRBV7-2 and TRBJ2-7, the CDR3 gives the full variable domain: GAGVSQSPSNKVTEKGKDVELRCDPISGHTALYWYRQSLGQGLEFLIYFQGNSAPDKSGLPSDRFSAERTGGSVSTLTIQRTQQEDSAVYLCASSPHGGTPTEQYFGPGTRLTVT.

Written as DNA, the CDR3 is TGTGCCAGCAGCCAAGTGGAGACAGGGGTTAGCTACACCTTC. This gives the protein CASSQVETGVSYTF. This chain connects TRBV14 to TRBJ1-2, with 8 bases that match TRBD1. Germline assignment: CDR1 SGHDN and CDR2 FVKESK. The CDR3 has 14 amino acids. Trimming removed 1 base from V and 9 bases from J; junction bases left unmatched: 7. Complete variable domain (other parts from reference TRBV14 and TRBJ1-2): EAGVTQFPSHSVIEKGQTVTLRCDPISGHDNLYWYRRVMGKEIKFLLHFVKESKQDESGMPNNRFLAERTGGTYSTLKVQPAELEDSGVYFCASSQVETGVSYTFGSGTRLTVV.

The chain couples TRBV5-4 to TRBJ1-2; TRBD1 matches 8 bases. The CDR3 totals 15 residues. Germline assignment: CDR1 SGHNT and CDR2 YYREEE (reference sequence). The ends lost 1 base at V and 8 bases at J; junction bases unmatched: 10. The CDR3 sequence is CASSLSPGGVRGYTF. The CDR3 DNA sequence: TGTGCCAGCAGCTTGTCCCCAGGGGGCGTGAGAGGCTACACCTTC.

V gene TRBV4-2 combines with J gene TRBJ1-5; D is uncertain. Germline CDR1 and CDR2: LGHNA and YNFKEQ. The CDR3 runs 17 residues. V dropped 4 bases and J dropped 0 bases, with 16 bases sitting between them. The CDR3 spells CASSPAPRRDSNQPQHF. The CDR3 region has the DNA TGTGCCAGCAGCCCAGCACCTAGACGGGATAGCAATCAGCCCCAGCATTTT.

The chain recombines TRBV18 with TRBJ1-5, with 8 bases aligning to TRBD1. V was pared by 6 bases and J by 7 bases, with 17 bases of the junction left unmatched. Germline V lookup: CDR1 KGHSH, CDR2 LQKENI. The CDR3 is 17 residues long. The CDR3 nucleotides are TGTGCCAGCTCTCAAGGTGGGACAGGTCGGGGGGACCAGCCCCAGCATTTT. Its translation: CASSQGGTGRGDQPQHF.

The V gene is TRBV5-1, the J gene TRBJ1-1; D uncertain. Between the trimmed V and J ends, which lost 2 bases and 0 bases, there was a span of 8 bases. Germline V gene sequence: CDR1 SGHRS, CDR2 YFSETQ. CDR3 length: 14 amino acids. The CDR3 protein is CASSFGSMNTEAFF. In DNA, the CDR3 is TGCGCCAGCAGCTTTGGCAGCATGAACACTGAAGCTTTCTTT.

The rearrangement joins TRBV5-1 to TRBJ2-2; TRBD1 might be the D (5 bases). The V gene lost 1 base and the J gene lost 6 bases, with 10 bases spanning the gap. This CDR3 comprises 14 residues. Germline CDR1 is SGHRS and CDR2 is YFSETQ. The CDR3 loop reads CASSLRAGSGELFF. The CDR3 DNA reads TGCGCCAGCAGCTTGAGGGCAGGGTCCGGGGAGCTGTTTTTT.

This chain links TRBV7-3 with TRBJ2-3; 8 bases are shared with TRBD2. CDR3 length: 15 residues. V was pared by 2 bases and J by 4 bases, with 5 bases of the junction left unmatched. CDR1 and CDR2 (germline): SGHTA, FQGTGA. Here the CDR3 DNA reads TGTGCCAGCAGCTTACAAGCGGGGGATTCAGATACGCAGTATTTT. This translates into CASSLQAGDSDTQYF.

DNA of the CDR3: TGTGCCAGCACCCCGACCCGGGGGGGCACAGATACGCAGTATTTT. This codes for CASTPTRGGTDTQYF. This chain uses TRBV11-1 with TRBJ2-3; the match to TRBD2 covers 7 bases. The CDR3 length is 15 residues. The V and J ends lost 7 bases and 1 base, in that order; junction bases with no gene match: 8. Germline V gene sequence: CDR1 SGHAT, CDR2 FQDESV (reference sequence).

The chain carries TRBV7-2 and TRBJ1-2; perhaps TRBD1 as D (6 bases). V was pared by 5 bases and J by 5 bases, with 9 bases between. The germline V gene encodes CDR1 SGHTA and CDR2 FQGNSA. The CDR3 loop spans 12 amino acids. As DNA, the CDR3 is TGTGCCAGCAGCGTGACAGGTTATGGCTACACCTTC. Translated, it gives CASSVTGYGYTF.

The chain is built from TRBV4-2 and TRBJ1-2; the match to TRBD1 covers 7 bases. Germline lookup yields CDR1 LGHNA and CDR2 YNFKEQ. This CDR3 is 12 amino acids long. V was clipped by 7 bases and J by 8 bases; unmatched bases: 7. The DNA of the CDR3 is TGTGCCAGCACGGACAGGCGTCTAGGCTACACCTTC. It specifies CASTDRRLGYTF.

CDR3 sequence (DNA): TGCGCCAGCAGCTTGGGCAGCGGGCAGGAGACCCAGTACTTC. Translating it yields CASSLGSGQETQYF. This rearrangement joins TRBV5-1 to TRBJ2-5; tentative D call: TRBD2 (6 bases). Deletions cut 0 bases from V and 5 bases from J, with 11 bases between. The CDR3 consists of 14 residues. CDR1 is SGHRS and CDR2 is YFSETQ in the germline V gene.

This chain connects TRBV14 to TRBJ2-1; 7 bases are a match to TRBD1. Unmatched junction bases numbered 8, after V lost 3 bases and J lost 3 bases. The CDR3 totals 16 residues. Germline V lookup: CDR1 SGHDN, CDR2 FVKESK. CDR3 protein: CASSHRTGVIYNEQFF. The CDR3 coding sequence is TGTGCCAGCAGCCACCGGACAGGTGTTATCTACAATGAGCAGTTCTTC.

V usage is TRBV9 and J usage is TRBJ2-7, with D perhaps TRBD1 (5 bases). V lost 0 bases, J lost 1 base, and 8 bases lay in between. There are 14 residues in the CDR3. Germline CDR1 and CDR2: SGDLS and YYNGEE. The CDR3 DNA reads TGTGCCAGCAGCGTAGGGACAAATTCCTACGAGCAGTACTTC. Protein product: CASSVGTNSYEQYF. Together with reference TRBV9 and TRBJ2-7, the CDR3 gives the full variable domain: DSGVTQTPKHLITATGQRVTLRCSPRSGDLSVYWYQQSLDQGLQFLIQYYNGEERAKGNILERFSAQQFPDLHSELNLSSLELGDSALYFCASSVGTNSYEQYFGPGTRLTVT.

As DNA, the CDR3 is TGTGCCACACAACACAGGGGGCCCCTACCCTCGACTAATGAAAAACTGTTTTTT. It specifies CATQHRGPLPSTNEKLFF. The V call is TRBV5-3, the J call TRBJ1-4; TRBD1 matches at 9 bases. TRBV5-3 is reported as an ORF; its role is uncertain. V was pared by 9 bases and J by 2 bases, with 17 bases of the junction left unmatched. The CDR3 has 18 amino acids.